The rows below give T cell receptor beta chains drawn from one sample of a study of blood T cell repertoires in COVID-19. The protocol was immunoSEQ multiplex PCR, while the TCRdb copy is restricted to in-frame clones and leaves out a portion. Found here are tens of thousands of clones, roughly three quarters of them singletons; the top ten hold under 3%. Sequencing was performed on peripheral blood. The receptors were sampled from a man in his sixties or seventies with COVID-19, enrolled during active disease. The CDR3 runs from the conserved cysteine through the conserved F or W. Each record gives: clone size, CDR3 length, V gene, J gene, D gene, CDR3 DNA, CDR3 protein. D genes are given only for firm matches. Not every row has a clone size; where given, it reads once, few, many or a size class.

clone size: once; CDR3 length: 15; V gene: TRBV28; J gene: TRBJ2-7; D gene: TRBD1; CDR3 DNA: TGTGCCAGCAGCTCAATCCCGGGACAGGGCTACGAGCAGTACTTC; CDR3 protein: CASSSIPGQGYEQYF
clone size: .; CDR3 length: 14; V gene: TRBV14; J gene: TRBJ2-7; D gene: TRBD1; CDR3 DNA: TGTGCCAGCAGCCGGTCAGGGGGCCGGTACGAGCAGTACTTC; CDR3 protein: CASSRSGGRYEQYF
clone size: .; CDR3 length: 13; V gene: TRBV28; J gene: TRBJ2-4; D gene: TRBD1; CDR3 DNA: TGTGCCACCCTAGGACAGGGTCCAAACATTCAGTACTTC; CDR3 protein: CATLGQGPNIQYF
clone size: once; CDR3 length: 16; V gene: TRBV4-3; J gene: TRBJ1-2; D gene: .; CDR3 DNA: TGCGCCAGCAGCCCTTTCTTGCAGGGCCCTAACTATGGCTACACCTTC; CDR3 protein: CASSPFLQGPNYGYTF
clone size: .; CDR3 length: 13; V gene: TRBV4-3; J gene: TRBJ1-1; D gene: .; CDR3 DNA: TGCGCCAGCAGCCAAGATGGTAGACTCGAAGCTTTCTTT; CDR3 protein: CASSQDGRLEAFF
clone size: .; CDR3 length: 17; V gene: TRBV28; J gene: TRBJ1-6; D gene: .; CDR3 DNA: TGTGCCAGCAGTCCCGGGGATGGCGTATGGGAGCAATCACCCCTCCACTTT; CDR3 protein: CASSPGDGVWEQSPLHF
clone size: many; CDR3 length: 15; V gene: TRBV9; J gene: TRBJ2-7; D gene: .; CDR3 DNA: TGTGCCAGCAGCGTAGCAACCGGTCCCCCCTACGAGCAGTACTTC; CDR3 protein: CASSVATGPPYEQYF
clone size: .; CDR3 length: 14; V gene: TRBV29-1; J gene: TRBJ2-1; D gene: TRBD2; CDR3 DNA: TGCAGCGTCGAGCGGGAGGGCTCTTACAATGAGCAGTTCTTC; CDR3 protein: CSVEREGSYNEQFF
clone size: .; CDR3 length: 14; V gene: TRBV2; J gene: TRBJ2-7; D gene: TRBD1; CDR3 DNA: TGTGCCGGCAACCGGGACAGGGAGTACCACGAGCAGTACTTC; CDR3 protein: CAGNRDREYHEQYF
clone size: .; CDR3 length: 14; V gene: TRBV7-9; J gene: TRBJ1-1; D gene: .; CDR3 DNA: TGTGCCAGCAGCTTAGACCCACAGAACACTGAAGCTTTCTTT; CDR3 protein: CASSLDPQNTEAFF
clone size: .; CDR3 length: 17; V gene: TRBV15; J gene: TRBJ1-1; D gene: TRBD1; CDR3 DNA: TGTGCCACCAGCCTCAGGGGGGGACAGGGGGCTAGCACTGAAGCTTTCTTT; CDR3 protein: CATSLRGGQGASTEAFF
clone size: .; CDR3 length: 18; V gene: TRBV28; J gene: TRBJ1-6; D gene: TRBD1; CDR3 DNA: TGTGCCAGCAGTGCCCGGACAGGGAAGAGCTCCTATAATTCACCCCTCCACTTT; CDR3 protein: CASSARTGKSSYNSPLHF
clone size: .; CDR3 length: 15; V gene: TRBV3-1/TRBV3-2; J gene: TRBJ2-1; D gene: .; CDR3 DNA: TGTGCCAGCAGCCAACGTTTGGCTAGCGCAGATGAGCAGTTCTTC; CDR3 protein: CASSQRLASADEQFF
clone size: few; CDR3 length: 15; V gene: TRBV4-2; J gene: TRBJ2-7; D gene: TRBD2; CDR3 DNA: TGTGCCAGCAGCCTGAGCGGGAGTGTGGCCTACGAGCAGTACTTC; CDR3 protein: CASSLSGSVAYEQYF
clone size: few; CDR3 length: 13; V gene: TRBV10-3; J gene: TRBJ2-2; D gene: TRBD2; CDR3 DNA: TGTGCCACCACCGGGGGGGCATCGGGGGAGCTGTTTTTT; CDR3 protein: CATTGGASGELFF
clone size: .; CDR3 length: 11; V gene: TRBV6-1; J gene: TRBJ1-2; D gene: .; CDR3 DNA: TGTGCCAGCAGTGAACGGTATGGCTACACCTTC; CDR3 protein: CASSERYGYTF
clone size: once; CDR3 length: 13; V gene: TRBV12-3/TRBV12-4; J gene: TRBJ1-1; D gene: TRBD1; CDR3 DNA: TGTGCCAGCAGTTGGGACAGGGACACTGAAGCTTTCTTT; CDR3 protein: CASSWDRDTEAFF
clone size: .; CDR3 length: 14; V gene: TRBV6-5; J gene: TRBJ2-1; D gene: TRBD2; CDR3 DNA: TGTGCCAGCAGTTTTAGCGGGAGGTTGGATGAGCAGTTCTTC; CDR3 protein: CASSFSGRLDEQFF
clone size: .; CDR3 length: 17; V gene: TRBV7-8; J gene: TRBJ2-1; D gene: .; CDR3 DNA: TGTGCCAGCAGCAACTATATCGGAGCTAGCTCCTACAATGAGCAGTTCTTC; CDR3 protein: CASSNYIGASSYNEQFF
clone size: .; CDR3 length: 14; V gene: TRBV6-5; J gene: TRBJ1-6; D gene: TRBD1; CDR3 DNA: TGTGCCAGCAGCTACAGGGGAAAGGATTCACCCCTCCACTTT; CDR3 protein: CASSYRGKDSPLHF
clone size: .; CDR3 length: 14; V gene: TRBV4-3; J gene: TRBJ2-7; D gene: TRBD2; CDR3 DNA: TGCGCCAGCAGCCCGGGACTAGCGGGAGAGGAGCAGTACTTC; CDR3 protein: CASSPGLAGEEQYF
clone size: many; CDR3 length: 12; V gene: TRBV7-2; J gene: TRBJ2-1; D gene: .; CDR3 DNA: TGTGCCAGCAGCCTGGTCGAGGGTGAGCAGTTCTTC; CDR3 protein: CASSLVEGEQFF
clone size: .; CDR3 length: 17; V gene: TRBV18; J gene: TRBJ2-3; D gene: .; CDR3 DNA: TGTGCCAGCTCACCACAGGCGGGGAGGCTCAGCACAGATACGCAGTATTTT; CDR3 protein: CASSPQAGRLSTDTQYF
clone size: few; CDR3 length: 16; V gene: TRBV7-3; J gene: TRBJ2-7; D gene: TRBD1; CDR3 DNA: TGTGCCAGCAGAACCTTAAACCGGGACAGGGAGGGCGAGCAGTACTTC; CDR3 protein: CASRTLNRDREGEQYF
clone size: .; CDR3 length: 12; V gene: TRBV29-1; J gene: TRBJ1-2; D gene: .; CDR3 DNA: TGCAGCGTTGGATCCAGTAACTATGGCTACACCTTC; CDR3 protein: CSVGSSNYGYTF
clone size: .; CDR3 length: 14; V gene: TRBV11-2; J gene: TRBJ2-7; D gene: .; CDR3 DNA: TGTGCCAGCAGCTTCTCGACAGAAACCTACGAGCAGTACTTC; CDR3 protein: CASSFSTETYEQYF
clone size: .; CDR3 length: 16; V gene: TRBV28; J gene: TRBJ2-3; D gene: TRBD2; CDR3 DNA: TGTGCCAGCAGCTCTACTAGCGGGATATGGACAGATACGCAGTATTTT; CDR3 protein: CASSSTSGIWTDTQYF
clone size: .; CDR3 length: 16; V gene: TRBV24-1; J gene: TRBJ1-2; D gene: .; CDR3 DNA: TGTGCCACCAGTACCGCTTTTGGGGGGGCGAGAGATGGCTACACCTTC; CDR3 protein: CATSTAFGGARDGYTF
clone size: once; CDR3 length: 15; V gene: TRBV9; J gene: TRBJ1-2; D gene: .; CDR3 DNA: TGTGCCAGCAGCGTATTGGGAGACGGAGGGGATGGCTACACCTTC; CDR3 protein: CASSVLGDGGDGYTF
clone size: few; CDR3 length: 13; V gene: TRBV2; J gene: TRBJ1-1; D gene: .; CDR3 DNA: TGTGCCAGCAGTAAAGAGAGGAACACTGAAGCTTTCTTT; CDR3 protein: CASSKERNTEAFF
clone size: .; CDR3 length: 18; V gene: TRBV28; J gene: TRBJ2-3; D gene: TRBD2; CDR3 DNA: TGTGCCAGCAGTTCCATCCGCGGGAGAGGGGCTGGCACAGATACGCAGTATTTT; CDR3 protein: CASSSIRGRGAGTDTQYF
clone size: few; CDR3 length: 15; V gene: TRBV27; J gene: TRBJ1-1; D gene: TRBD1; CDR3 DNA: TGTGCCAGCAGGGAGGGGGCAGGTGAGGACACTGAAGCTTTCTTT; CDR3 protein: CASREGAGEDTEAFF
clone size: .; CDR3 length: 15; V gene: TRBV19; J gene: TRBJ2-7; D gene: TRBD1; CDR3 DNA: TGTGCCAGTAAATCCGGACAGGGCCCCTCCTACGAGCAGTACTTC; CDR3 protein: CASKSGQGPSYEQYF
clone size: .; CDR3 length: 19; V gene: TRBV10-3; J gene: TRBJ2-1; D gene: TRBD2; CDR3 DNA: TGTGCCATCAACACCGGGACTAGCGGGAGTTTTTCTTCCTCAAGAGAGCAGTTCTTC; CDR3 protein: CAINTGTSGSFSSSREQFF
clone size: .; CDR3 length: 15; V gene: TRBV6-2/TRBV6-3; J gene: TRBJ1-5; D gene: .; CDR3 DNA: TGTGCCAGCAGTTACTCCCGGGTCCTCAATCAGCCCCAGCATTTT; CDR3 protein: CASSYSRVLNQPQHF
clone size: .; CDR3 length: 17; V gene: TRBV7-2; J gene: TRBJ1-3; D gene: .; CDR3 DNA: TGTGCCAGCAGCTTAAATCAGGGGCCGAACTCTGGAAACACCATATATTTT; CDR3 protein: CASSLNQGPNSGNTIYF
clone size: .; CDR3 length: 14; V gene: TRBV5-1; J gene: TRBJ2-5; D gene: .; CDR3 DNA: TGCGCCAGCAGCCCGGGGAGGGGGAAAGAGACCCAGTACTTC; CDR3 protein: CASSPGRGKETQYF
clone size: .; CDR3 length: 14; V gene: TRBV2; J gene: TRBJ1-1; D gene: .; CDR3 DNA: TGTGCCAGCATTAACAGTTTCTTAGCGGCTGAAGCTTTCTTT; CDR3 protein: CASINSFLAAEAFF
clone size: .; CDR3 length: 13; V gene: TRBV2; J gene: TRBJ2-7; D gene: TRBD1; CDR3 DNA: TGTGCCAGCGGATCCGGGACAGGGGGCGAGCAGTACTTC; CDR3 protein: CASGSGTGGEQYF
clone size: .; CDR3 length: 16; V gene: TRBV7-9; J gene: TRBJ1-2; D gene: TRBD1; CDR3 DNA: TGTGCCAGCAGCTTAGCGGGGACAGGGGAAGTCTATGGCTACACCTTC; CDR3 protein: CASSLAGTGEVYGYTF
clone size: .; CDR3 length: 16; V gene: TRBV6-6; J gene: TRBJ2-2; D gene: TRBD2; CDR3 DNA: TGTGCCAGCAGTTCGCGGGGACTAACGAACACCGGGGAGCTGTTTTTT; CDR3 protein: CASSSRGLTNTGELFF
clone size: once; CDR3 length: 16; V gene: TRBV24-1; J gene: TRBJ2-3; D gene: TRBD2; CDR3 DNA: TGTGCCACCAGTGATTTGCAGCGGGGCAGCACAGATACGCAGTATTTT; CDR3 protein: CATSDLQRGSTDTQYF
clone size: few; CDR3 length: 15; V gene: TRBV4-1; J gene: TRBJ2-3; D gene: .; CDR3 DNA: TGCGCCAGCAGCCCTAGACAGGCGCGCACAGATACGCAGTATTTT; CDR3 protein: CASSPRQARTDTQYF